Sequencing of this TCR beta chain was carried out in a study of T-cell reconstitution after alpha-beta-depleted transplantation in children. It was with unique molecular identifiers that the TCRbeta library was prepared. TCRdb redid the calling of the PCR reads with MiXCR, one entry per CDR3 protein. In the table there are about 610,000 distinct CDR3 sequences, 27% of which are singletons. General observations from the study: As was reported, about two months after transplant, alpha-beta T cells came from several hundred expanded graft clones. One year after transplant, T-cell counts and diversity came mostly from newly produced T cells.

The CDR3 extends over 15 amino acids. Trimming cost V 3 bases and J 5 bases; bases outside gene matches: 9. Germline loops: CDR1 MNHEY, CDR2 SMNVEV (reference sequence). Concerning this clonotype: The antigen is undetermined.

Sequencing used PBMCs, obtained before TCRalphabeta/CD19-depleted stem cell transplant. J is TRBJ2-5 and V is TRBV27; TRBD2 aligns across 7 bases. The receptor was isolated from a boy less than two years old with Wiskott-Aldrich syndrome, due to receive a stem cell transplant. For the CDR3, the DNA is TGTGCCAGCAGTTTGCGGACTAGTCTGGGGGAGACCCAGTACTTC. Translation gives CASSLRTSLGETQYF.